Shown below are 27 T cell receptor beta chains from a single sample sequenced in a study of shared clonotypes between healthy human individuals (dated by TCRdb to about 2020). Library generation was performed with the immunoSEQ multiplex PCR assay. TCRdb took this table from immuneACCESS and kept in-frame rearrangements with V and J called. Such tables lack part of the clones; where checked against another copy, unresolved V genes explain under half of the gap, and the rest is unexplained. In all, the sample holds about 2.4 million clones, and under 95% of those were seen once. The ten largest clonotypes hold 0.35% to 0.45% of the sample. The specimen sequenced was naive CD4+ T cells from PBMCs. In the paper's terms, the cell subset or site label means: CD45RA+ positively selected. The receptors come from a man aged 18 to 30 in good health. Some clones in this sample may be carry-over from other donors' samples.

The chain is built from TRBV27 and TRBJ2-7, with no clear D. This CDR3 has 18 residues. Trimming removed 2 bases from V and 0 bases from J, with 20 bases in between. The germline CDR1 and CDR2 sequences are MNHEY and SMNVEV (reference sequence). Here the CDR3 reads CASSLPRPLSRSSYEQYF. CDR3 in DNA: TGTGCCAGCAGTTTACCTCGACCGCTCAGCAGGAGCTCCTACGAGCAGTACTTC.

The rearrangement links TRBV4-1 to TRBJ1-3; the D is unclear. Germline CDR1 and CDR2: MGHRA and YSYEKL. This CDR3 is 16 amino acids long. V lost 6 bases, J lost 6 bases, and 21 bases lay in between. This chain's CDR3 is CASRDPGGRLPNTIYF. CDR3 bases: TGCGCCAGCAGAGACCCGGGAGGCCGTCTCCCAAACACCATATATTTT.

This CDR3 is CASSFLLAGVMSYEQYF. Here the CDR3 DNA reads TGTGCCAGCAGTTTTCTCCTAGCGGGAGTTATGTCCTACGAGCAGTACTTC. J is TRBJ2-7 and V is TRBV28, with 10 bases aligning to TRBD2. Germline V lookup: CDR1 MDHEN, CDR2 SYDVKM. This CDR3 comprises 17 residues. With 3 bases clipped from V and 1 base from J, the junction kept 9 bases outside the gene matches.

The chain combines TRBV6-5 with TRBJ2-5; D not certain. CDR1 is MNHEY and CDR2 is SVGAGI in the germline V gene. V dropped 10 bases and J dropped 0 bases, with 12 bases sitting between them. This CDR3 comprises 13 residues. CDR3 region: CATHRLDQETQYF. DNA for the CDR3: TGTGCCACCCATCGCCTGGACCAAGAGACCCAGTACTTC.

The chain employs TRBV2 and TRBJ2-1; D perhaps matches TRBD2 (5 bases). The germline V gene encodes CDR1 SNHLY and CDR2 FYNNEI. V shed 6 bases and J shed 8 bases, with 14 bases lying between them. This CDR3 spans 13 amino acids. The CDR3 spells CASSATRSDEQFF. The CDR3 DNA sequence: TGTGCCAGCAGCGCAACTAGGTCGGATGAGCAGTTCTTC. Combining the CDR3 with reference TRBV2 and TRBJ2-1 gives the whole variable domain EPEVTQTPSHQVTQMGQEVILRCVPISNHLYFYWYRQILGQKVEFLVSFYNNEISEKSEIFDDQFSVERPDGSNFTLKIRSTKLEDSAMYFCASSATRSDEQFFGPGTRLTVL.

Regarding this clone: The germline gene is not matched at one end of the junction; a read error may be the cause. The V gene is TRBV6-5, the J gene TRBJ1-1; D unresolved. The CDR3 spans 14 residues. Germline V gene lookup returns CDR1 MNHEY and CDR2 SVGAGI. As DNA, the CDR3 is TGTGCCAGCAGCATAAATTTCCTGAATACTGAAGCTTTCTTT. Translated: CASSINFLNTEAFF.

The chain couples TRBV10-3 to TRBJ2-1; the D is unclear. CDR1 ENHRY and CDR2 SYGVKD come from the germline V gene. This CDR3 is 15 amino acids long. The germline V and J ends were trimmed by 3 bases and 0 bases, with 9 bases remaining between them. CDR3 protein: CAISDYGSSYNEQFF. The DNA for the CDR3 is TGTGCCATCAGTGATTACGGTTCCTCCTACAATGAGCAGTTCTTC.

V usage is TRBV10-3 and J usage is TRBJ2-5; no definite D call. The germline V gene has CDR1 ENHRY and CDR2 SYGVKD. This CDR3 contains 13 residues. Trimming removed 3 bases from V and 3 bases from J, with 8 bases in between. This CDR3 is CAISEGSEETQYF. The CDR3 DNA reads as TGTGCCATCAGTGAAGGATCCGAAGAGACCCAGTACTTC.

This sequence joins TRBV2 and TRBJ2-5; a weak D match, TRBD1 (6 bases). Germline CDR1 SNHLY, CDR2 FYNNEI. Trimming removed 6 bases from V and 7 bases from J, with 15 bases in between. The CDR3 runs to 13 residues. The CDR3 region has the DNA TGTGCCAGCAGGAGGACAGATTCGGGGACCCAGTACTTC. This translates into CASRRTDSGTQYF.

J is TRBJ2-1 and V is TRBV7-3; 7 positions agree with TRBD1. The CDR3 is 16 residues long. V dropped 4 bases and J dropped 2; count of bases not matched to a gene: 8. Looked up from germline, CDR1 is SGHTA and CDR2 is FQGTGA. CDR3 sequence: CASSSPGQHAYNEQFF. The CDR3 bases are TGTGCCAGCAGCTCACCGGGACAGCATGCCTACAATGAGCAGTTCTTC.

This chain joins TRBV4-1 and TRBJ1-1, with 7 bases lining up with TRBD1. The junction had 9 bases not matched to a gene; V was cut back by 4 bases and J by 4 bases. The CDR3 is 15 amino acids. Looked up from germline, CDR1 is MGHRA and CDR2 is YSYEKL. CDR3: CASSRGYRGLTEAFF. In nucleotides, the CDR3 is TGCGCCAGCAGCCGGGGATACAGGGGTCTCACTGAAGCTTTCTTT.

This clone was counted once. This sequence joins TRBV11-2 and TRBJ2-1; D is ambiguous. Trimming stripped 1 base from V and 9 bases from J, with 13 bases between. CDR1 SGHAT and CDR2 FQNNGV come from the germline V gene. This CDR3 region has 14 residues. The chain's CDR3 is CASSLGHGLREQFF. In DNA form, the CDR3 reads TGTGCCAGCAGCTTAGGACATGGTTTGCGTGAGCAGTTCTTC.

This chain joins TRBV30 and TRBJ2-2; 10 positions agree with TRBD2. Germline V gives CDR1 GTSNPN, CDR2 SVGIG (reference sequence). The CDR3 is made up of 18 amino acids. The trim removed 0 bases at V and 1 base at J, leaving 8 bases unmatched. In DNA, the CDR3 is TGTGCCTGGAGTGTTACGGGGACTAGCGCGTTGAACACCGGGGAGCTGTTTTTT. Its protein product is CAWSVTGTSALNTGELFF.

This clone was observed once. The chain carries TRBV18 and TRBJ2-1; D might be TRBD1 or TRBD2, each matching 5 bases. Germline V gives CDR1 KGHSH, CDR2 LQKENI. Trimming took off 10 bases at V and 10 bases at J, with 20 bases between the two ends. The CDR3 runs to 13 residues. CDR3 protein: CATAGDLWGEQFF. CDR3 sequence (DNA): TGTGCCACGGCCGGGGATCTATGGGGGGAGCAGTTCTTC. Together with reference TRBV18 and TRBJ2-1, the CDR3 gives the full variable domain: NAGVMQNPRHLVRRRGQEARLRCSPMKGHSHVYWYRQLPEEGLKFMVYLQKENIIDESGMPKERFSAEFPKEGPSILRIQQVVRGDSAAYFCATAGDLWGEQFFGPGTRLTVL.

The gene calls are TRBV7-2 and TRBJ2-5, with 16 bases fitting TRBD2. This CDR3 is built from 16 residues. Per the germline V gene, CDR1 is SGHTA and CDR2 is FQGNSA. Trimming removed 5 bases from V and 7 bases from J; junction bases left unmatched: 7. CDR3 DNA: TGTGCCAGCAGCCAGGGACTAGCGGGAGGGGGCATGACCCAGTACTTC. Translated, it gives CASSQGLAGGGMTQYF. Together with reference TRBV7-2 and TRBJ2-5, the CDR3 gives the full variable domain: GAGVSQSPSNKVTEKGKDVELRCDPISGHTALYWYRQSLGQGLEFLIYFQGNSAPDKSGLPSDRFSAERTGGSVSTLTIQRTQQEDSAVYLCASSQGLAGGGMTQYFGPGTRLLVL.

On this clone itself: The sample holds other DNA sequences that translate to the same CDR3. This sequence joins TRBV5-1 and TRBJ2-5, with TRBD2 matching 9 bases. Per germline, CDR1 SGHRS and CDR2 YFSETQ. V shed 0 bases, J shed 5 bases, and the junction held 8 bases outside the gene matches. This CDR3 has 16 amino acids. For the CDR3, the DNA is TGCGCCAGCAGCTTGGCCTTAGCGGGAGATGCTGAGACCCAGTACTTC. It yields the protein CASSLALAGDAETQYF.

Here the CDR3 DNA reads TGTGCCAGCAGCTTAGGTCTTCTAGCGGGAGCCGCAGATACGCAGTATTTT. This translates into CASSLGLLAGAADTQYF. The chain joins TRBV11-2 to TRBJ2-3; 10 bases line up with TRBD2. The germline CDR1 and CDR2 sequences are SGHAT and FQNNGV. The CDR3 is made up of 17 amino acids. V shed 1 base and J 4 bases; nucleotides not matched to a gene: 8.

The V gene is TRBV11-2, the J gene TRBJ2-7; TRBD2 is a possible D gene (6 bases). Germline CDR1 SGHAT, CDR2 FQNNGV. The V gene lost 3 bases and the J gene lost 0 bases, with 12 bases spanning the gap. The CDR3 covers 15 residues. The DNA for the CDR3 is TGTGCCAGCAGCTTTTGGCGGAGGGGCTCCTACGAGCAGTACTTC. The encoded protein is CASSFWRRGSYEQYF.

The CDR3 coding sequence is TGTGCCAGCAGTTACCAGGGACTTGATTCACCCCTCCACTTT. Its protein is CASSYQGLDSPLHF. The V and J genes are TRBV6-5 and TRBJ1-6; D possibly corresponds to TRBD1 (5 bases). In germline, CDR1 is MNHEY, CDR2 SVGAGI. The ends were cut back, 2 bases at V and 8 bases at J, with 10 bases in the middle. The CDR3 is 14 amino acids.

The gene calls are TRBV7-2 and TRBJ1-5; the D gene is possibly TRBD1 (5 bases). V lost 2 bases to trimming and J lost 6 bases, with 17 bases between them. The germline V gene has CDR1 SGHTA and CDR2 FQGNSA. The CDR3 runs to 16 residues. The CDR3 loop reads CASSLLGGVVGQPQHF. The CDR3 coding sequence is TGTGCCAGCAGCTTATTAGGAGGGGTAGTTGGTCAGCCCCAGCATTTT.

The chain links TRBV18 to TRBJ1-6; possibly TRBD1 for D (5 bases). Deletions cut 2 bases from V and 10 bases from J, with 12 bases between. Per the germline V gene, CDR1 is KGHSH and CDR2 is LQKENI. This CDR3 spans 14 amino acids. The CDR3 spells CASSPGQGGSPLHF. DNA for the CDR3: TGTGCCAGCTCACCAGGGCAGGGAGGCTCACCCCTCCACTTT.

This chain links TRBV27 with TRBJ2-1; TRBD2 agrees at 8 bases. CDR3 length: 15 residues. Germline CDR1 reads MNHEY; CDR2 reads SMNVEV (reference sequence). Trimming at V came to 3 bases and at J to 2 bases, leaving 3 bases not matched to a gene. The CDR3 DNA is TGTGCCAGCAGTTTTTCACTAGCGGCCTACAATGAGCAGTTCTTC. Translating it yields CASSFSLAAYNEQFF.

The gene calls are TRBV25-1 and TRBJ1-1; 10 bases line up with TRBD1. The CDR3 loop spans 16 amino acids. From germline, CDR1 is MGHDK and CDR2 SYGVNS. J gave up 4 bases and V 1 base, and 6 bases lay outside the gene matches. CDR3 sequence reads: CASSEFGQGEGTEAFF. The DNA for the CDR3 is TGTGCCAGCAGTGAATTCGGACAGGGGGAGGGCACTGAAGCTTTCTTT.

The rearrangement links TRBV7-3 to TRBJ2-1; no definite D call. V lost 5 bases and J 8 bases, leaving 10 bases between the germline ends. This CDR3 region has 12 residues. Germline V lookup: CDR1 SGHTA, CDR2 FQGTGA. CDR3 bases: TGTGCCAGCAGCCTTACTATTTATGAGCAGTTCTTC. It translates to CASSLTIYEQFF.

This chain uses TRBV6-6 with TRBJ1-2, with a possible D match to TRBD1 (6 bases). This CDR3 has 15 amino acids. Between the trimmed V and J ends, which lost 5 bases and 8 bases, there was a span of 21 bases. Germline loops: CDR1 MNHNY, CDR2 SVGAGI (reference sequence). The CDR3 reads CASSPHREAVRGYTF. CDR3 DNA: TGTGCCAGCAGTCCCCACAGGGAGGCGGTTCGGGGCTACACCTTC.

The J gene is TRBJ2-4, the V gene TRBV18, with D possibly matching TRBD2 (5 bases). From germline, CDR1 is KGHSH and CDR2 LQKENI. The CDR3 contains 14 residues. V was cut by 3 bases and J by 8 bases, with 14 bases left in between. This CDR3 is CASSPNQAGDIQYF. In nucleotides, the CDR3 is TGTGCCAGCTCACCTAACCAGGCCGGGGACATTCAGTACTTC. The variable domain in full, with the rest retrieved from reference TRBV18 and TRBJ2-4, is NAGVMQNPRHLVRRRGQEARLRCSPMKGHSHVYWYRQLPEEGLKFMVYLQKENIIDESGMPKERFSAEFPKEGPSILRIQQVVRGDSAAYFCASSPNQAGDIQYFGAGTRLSVL.

The V gene is TRBV5-1, the J gene TRBJ2-7; 8 nucleotides align to TRBD2. Germline trimming cut 4 bases from V and 5 bases from J; bases unmatched to any gene: 11. The CDR3 runs 15 residues. Germline V gene sequence: CDR1 SGHRS, CDR2 YFSETQ. The CDR3 here is CASSPSGRALDEQYF. The CDR3 DNA follows: TGCGCCAGCAGCCCCAGCGGGAGAGCTCTTGACGAGCAGTACTTC. Full variable domain (missing parts from reference TRBV5-1 and TRBJ2-7): KAGVTQTPRYLIKTRGQQVTLSCSPISGHRSVSWYQQTPGQGLQFLFEYFSETQRNKGNFPGRFSGRQFSNSRSEMNVSTLELGDSALYLCASSPSGRALDEQYFGPGTRLTVT.